The T cell receptor (beta chain) described here comes from a study of blood T cell repertoires in COVID-19. Study as a whole: PBMCs, B-cell-depleted T cells, or T cells provided the cDNA or gDNA that made up the material.

Clinical histories supplied by participants themselves formed the basis of cohort assignment. Recovery meant two consecutive negative NP/OP PCR tests, professional clearance, or resolved symptoms. In the source study's methods: Reference gene primer amplification yielded estimated nucleated cell counts. The protocol was immunoSEQ multiplex PCR, while the TCRdb copy is restricted to in-frame clones and leaves out a portion. Clone size and V and J calls were adopted from that table, with D and trimming inferred from the DNA. The data contain approximately 200,000 clones, roughly 90% of them singletons. Germline CDR1 and CDR2: SGDLS and YYNGEE. This CDR3 has 14 amino acids. Trimming pared 0 bases from V and 5 bases from J, leaving 9 bases between.

The sequencing sample was made of PBMCs or T cells enriched from blood (not recorded which). V gene TRBV9 combines with J gene TRBJ1-5; D is unresolved. This TCR came from a woman in her thirties who had recovered from COVID-19. Here the CDR3 DNA reads TGTGCCAGCAGCGTAGGGTCAGAATATCAGCCCCAGCATTTT. Translating gives CASSVGSEYQPQHF.